The T cell receptor beta chain under discussion was sequenced for a study of blood T cell repertoires in COVID-19. For the study at large: Italy, Spain and the United States were the sources of the convalescent and acute COVID-19 samples. Sample material is recorded as cDNA or gDNA derived from T cells, B-cell-depleted T cells, or PBMCs.

In the original analysis: Reference gene primer amplification in the assay estimated nucleated cell counts. The protocol was immunoSEQ multiplex PCR, while the TCRdb copy is restricted to in-frame clones and leaves out a portion. Clone size and the V and J calls come from that table; the DNA yielded D and trimming. The data show around 260,000 clones, around 87% seen once. The CDR3 runs 13 residues. CDR1 and CDR2 (germline): SGHNT, YYREEE (reference sequence). Trimming cost V 7 bases and J 2 bases; bases outside gene matches: 3. The sequence was obtained from a woman aged 50 to 60 with acute or convalescent COVID-19. The rearrangement uses TRBV5-4 and TRBJ2-3, with TRBD2 matching 8 bases. Sequencing was carried out using peripheral blood. In nucleotides, the CDR3 is TGTGCCAGCCATAGCGGGACCACAGATACGCAGTATTTT. Its protein product is CASHSGTTDTQYF.